This TCR beta chain was captured by sequencing in a study of CD8+CD57+ T cells in acquired aplastic anemia. Study as a whole: Mean DNA quantity obtained from sorted CD4+ and CD8+ cells was 3 to 4 ug. Points from the study as a whole: Almost 30 sequences, all CD8+ CDR3, were shared between patients and controls.

All patients picked for sequencing had shown, by flow cytometry, an expansion of CD8+CD57+ cells. Blood samples were obtained from patients who had received no prior therapy. The template for TCR beta VDJ and CDR3 sequence profiling was genomic DNA. TCRdb analysed the reads with MiXCR anew, one entry per CDR3 protein. The table includes 150,000 to 200,000 distinct CDR3 sequences, around half detected once. The CDR3 spans 14 residues. The V gene's germline CDR1 is SGHTA and CDR2 FQGNSA. V gave up 5 bases and J gave up 7 bases; unmatched junction bases: 9. Only a few counts were recorded for this clonotype. Its target is not known. It may be a read error: a sequence one base away is much more abundant.

The sample consisted of sorted CD4+, CD8+, or CD8+CD57+ T cells (not recorded which) from PBMCs. J is TRBJ2-3 and V is TRBV7-2, with 7 positions matching TRBD1. The TCR originated in a human donor with aplastic anemia. The CDR3 region has the DNA TGTGCCAGCAGCCAGGGCAGGGGGACAAATACGCAGTATTTT. Encoded protein: CASSQGRGTNTQYF.